Listed here are 28 T cell receptor beta chains from one sample, sequenced in a study of shared clonotypes between healthy human individuals. Produced via immunoSEQ multiplex PCR; TCRdb's table is partial and in-frame only. The profile shows roughly 810,000 clones, 96% of them singletons. CD8 cells classed as naive were CD45RO-negative and positively selected for CCR7, excluding terminally differentiated effector memory CD45RA+ cells. Sequenced: naive CD8+ T cells sorted from blood. Every receptor here comes from a young man in good health.

V usage is TRBV29-1 and J usage is TRBJ2-7; perhaps TRBD1 as D (5 bases). The CDR3 extends over 14 amino acids. From germline, CDR1 is SQVTM and CDR2 ANQGSEA. Trimming stripped 1 base from V and 2 bases from J, with 12 bases between. The CDR3 nucleotides read TGCAGCGTTGAAGGGCTAGGGGCGGCCTACGAGCAGTACTTC. Its translation: CSVEGLGAAYEQYF.

V and J are TRBV28 and TRBJ2-1; D remains unclear. The CDR3 is 15 residues long. V was clipped by 7 bases and J by 5 bases, with 18 bases between them. Germline V gene sequence: CDR1 MDHEN, CDR2 SYDVKM. The CDR3 DNA follows: TGTGCCAGCACCACTCTTTGGGCCGTAGACAATGAGCAGTTCTTC. Its translation is CASTTLWAVDNEQFF. Full variable domain (missing parts from reference TRBV28 and TRBJ2-1): DVKVTQSSRYLVKRTGEKVFLECVQDMDHENMFWYRQDPGLGLRLIYFSYDVKMKEKGDIPEGYSVSREKKERFSLILESASTNQTSMYLCASTTLWAVDNEQFFGPGTRLTVL.

The chain links TRBV29-1 to TRBJ2-7; tentative D call: TRBD2 (6 bases). This CDR3 has 13 residues. V gave up 7 bases and J gave up 7 bases, with 20 bases separating them. CDR1 SQVTM and CDR2 ANQGSEA come from the germline V gene. CDR3: CSAGGIGLEEQYF. The CDR3 DNA reads as TGCAGCGCTGGGGGGATAGGGTTAGAAGAGCAGTACTTC.

The V gene is TRBV7-9, the J gene TRBJ2-2, with 10 bases identical to TRBD2. This CDR3 region has 16 residues. Trimming at V came to 0 bases and at J to 6 bases, leaving 4 bases not matched to a gene. CDR1 is SEHNR, CDR2 FQNEAQ, per germline (reference sequence). The CDR3, as DNA: TGTGCCAGCAGCTTAGCGCGGCTAGCGGGGGCCGGGGAGCTGTTTTTT. This codes for CASSLARLAGAGELFF.

This chain joins TRBV11-2 and TRBJ2-1, with no clear D. V lost 4 bases to trimming and J lost 3 bases, with 22 bases between them. Germline-derived CDR1 and CDR2 are SGHAT and FQNNGV. The CDR3 runs 18 residues. Written as DNA, the CDR3 is TGTGCCAGCAGCTCGTTTCGTTCTTATGAGACTGGCTACAATGAGCAGTTCTTC. Its protein is CASSSFRSYETGYNEQFF.

The chain recombines TRBV7-8 with TRBJ1-1; no reliable D call. The CDR3 totals 13 residues. V was trimmed by 5 bases and J by 3 bases, leaving 10 bases between them. Germline V CDR1 and CDR2: SGHVS, FQNEAQ. This CDR3 is CASSLNLHTEAFF. Written as DNA, the CDR3 is TGTGCCAGCAGCCTCAACCTACACACTGAAGCTTTCTTT. The full variable domain, completed using reference TRBV7-8 and TRBJ1-1, is GAGVSQSPRYKVAKRGQDVALRCDPISGHVSLFWYQQALGQGPEFLTYFQNEAQLDKSGLPSDRFFAERPEGSVSTLKIQRTQQEDSAVYLCASSLNLHTEAFFGQGTRLTVV.

The J gene is TRBJ2-2, the V gene TRBV6-1; D call uncertain. The CDR3 contains 15 residues. Germline-derived CDR1 and CDR2 are MNHNS and SASEGT. Trimming shortened V by 5 bases and J by 2 bases, and 12 bases separated the two germline ends. In DNA form, the CDR3 reads TGTGCCAGCAGTCGACCGAAGATTAACACCGGGGAGCTGTTTTTT. Its translation is CASSRPKINTGELFF.

To note about this clone: Different DNA sequences within this sample yield the same CDR3. V is TRBV7-2 and J is TRBJ2-7; 8 bases are a match to TRBD2. V lost 1 base to trimming and J lost 4 bases; unmatched junction nucleotides: 6. The CDR3 covers 15 residues. Germline CDR1 and CDR2: SGHTA and FQGNSA. CDR3 coding DNA: TGTGCCAGCAGCTTAGTGGCGGGAGGCAGTTACGAGCAGTACTTC. Translation: CASSLVAGGSYEQYF.

This chain links TRBV5-6 with TRBJ1-5; D is unclear. CDR3 size: 15 residues. Trimming left V 0 bases short and J 6 bases short, with 13 bases between. In germline, CDR1 is SGHDT, CDR2 YYEEEE. The CDR3 DNA reads as TGTGCCAGCAGCTTGGGACTTGGGGATATTCAGCCCCAGCATTTT. The encoded protein is CASSLGLGDIQPQHF.

The rearrangement uses TRBV6-1 and TRBJ2-4, with 10 bases fitting TRBD1. The germline V gene encodes CDR1 MNHNS and CDR2 SASEGT. The V segment lost 4 bases and the J segment 3 bases; nucleotides outside the gene matches: 3. CDR3 length: 15 residues. Written as DNA, the CDR3 is TGTGCCAGCAGTGGGACAGGGGGTGACAAAAACATTCAGTACTTC. It codes for CASSGTGGDKNIQYF.

This chain joins TRBV4-1 and TRBJ2-5; the match to TRBD1 covers 8 bases. Per germline, CDR1 MGHRA and CDR2 YSYEKL. J was trimmed by 5 bases and V by 2 bases; bases with no gene match: 4. The length of the CDR3 is 14 residues. The CDR3 DNA reads TGCGCCAGCAGCCAACCGACAGGGGTGGAGACCCAGTACTTC. The encoded protein is CASSQPTGVETQYF.

The V call is TRBV10-2, the J call TRBJ1-1; D uncertain. The V and J ends lost 5 bases and 2 bases respectively, with 6 bases between them. Germline CDR1 and CDR2: WSHSY and SAAADI. The CDR3 is made up of 12 amino acids. CDR3 coding DNA: TGCGCCAGCAGTCGCCAAAACACTGAAGCTTTCTTT. Translated, it gives CASSRQNTEAFF.

The chain carries TRBV18 and TRBJ2-5; 8 bases line up with TRBD1. V lost 2 bases and J lost 5; bases outside the gene matches: 13. The CDR3 length is 17 residues. The V gene's germline CDR1 is KGHSH and CDR2 LQKENI. The CDR3 spells CASSPSHGQGIRETQYF. The CDR3 DNA sequence: TGTGCCAGCTCACCATCGCATGGACAGGGAATAAGGGAGACCCAGTACTTC.

V usage is TRBV14 and J usage is TRBJ2-7, with D perhaps matching TRBD2 (11 bases). The V and J ends lost 3 bases and 5 bases respectively, with 26 bases between them. Germline CDR1 and CDR2: SGHDN and FVKESK. The CDR3 has 18 amino acids. The CDR3 DNA reads TGTGCCAGCAGCCAGGGGACAGGGGAACTAGCGGGAGACAACGAGCAGTACTTC. Encoded protein: CASSQGTGELAGDNEQYF. The variable domain in full, with the rest retrieved from reference TRBV14 and TRBJ2-7, is EAGVTQFPSHSVIEKGQTVTLRCDPISGHDNLYWYRRVMGKEIKFLLHFVKESKQDESGMPNNRFLAERTGGTYSTLKVQPAELEDSGVYFCASSQGTGELAGDNEQYFGPGTRLTVT.

This chain joins TRBV4-1 and TRBJ1-5, with a possible D match to TRBD1 (5 bases). This CDR3 has 16 residues. V was clipped by 0 bases and J by 7 bases, with 16 bases between them. Germline V gene data show CDR1 as MGHRA and CDR2 as YSYEKL. The CDR3 coding sequence is TGCGCCAGCAGCCAAGATCCCGATGGGGCAGGACAGCCCCAGCATTTT. This gives the protein CASSQDPDGAGQPQHF.

This clone was picked up a small number of times. The same CDR3 can be traced to other DNA sequences in this sample. This chain links TRBV27 with TRBJ1-4; D ambiguous. The V and J ends lost 3 bases and 8 bases respectively, with 13 bases between them. Germline-derived CDR1 and CDR2 are MNHEY and SMNVEV (reference sequence). The CDR3 loop spans 14 amino acids. The CDR3 DNA reads TGTGCCAGCAGTTTGTTAGGACGGGAGGAAAAACTGTTTTTT. Translated: CASSLLGREEKLFF.

This clone was observed once. The rearrangement uses TRBV11-2 and TRBJ1-4; tentative D call: TRBD1 (5 bases). In germline, CDR1 is SGHAT, CDR2 FQNNGV. This CDR3 is 12 amino acids long. With 3 bases removed from V and 8 bases from J, the gap between germline ends came to 7 bases. CDR3 coding DNA: TGTGCCAGCAGCTTTGGGGGGGAAAAACTGTTTTTT. Amino acid sequence: CASSFGGEKLFF.

J is TRBJ1-1 and V is TRBV5-6; D unresolved. CDR3 length equals 17 residues. The germline gives CDR1 SGHDT, CDR2 YYEEEE. The ends were cut back, 0 bases at V and 3 bases at J, with 18 bases in the middle. The CDR3 bases are TGTGCCAGCAGCTTGGTGGTTGCCAGGACCCGCGACACTGAAGCTTTCTTT. It specifies CASSLVVARTRDTEAFF.

Here the CDR3 reads CASSYPGYTEAFF. In nucleotides, the CDR3 is TGTGCCAGCAGTTACCCGGGGTACACTGAAGCTTTCTTT. This chain connects TRBV6-5 to TRBJ1-1; D is ambiguous. The CDR3 consists of 13 residues. The ends were cut back, 2 bases at V and 3 bases at J, with 7 bases in the middle. Germline assignment: CDR1 MNHEY and CDR2 SVGAGI.

DNA of the CDR3: TGTGCCAGCAGCTTAGAGGGACGTATCAGCTCCTACGAGCAGTACTTC. Amino acid sequence: CASSLEGRISSYEQYF. This chain uses TRBV7-8 with TRBJ2-7, with D perhaps assigned TRBD1 or TRBD2 (5 bases each). The CDR3 length is 16 residues. V lost 1 base, J lost 0 bases, and 13 bases lay in between. The germline V gene encodes CDR1 SGHVS and CDR2 FQNEAQ.

V gene TRBV28 combines with J gene TRBJ2-2; 8 bases match TRBD1. The ends lost 6 bases at V and 0 bases at J; junction bases unmatched: 9. Germline lookup yields CDR1 MDHEN and CDR2 SYDVKM. CDR3 length: 17 amino acids. The CDR3 nucleotides read TGTGCCAGCAGCTCGGACAGGGACTCTCCGAACACCGGGGAGCTGTTTTTT. This encodes CASSSDRDSPNTGELFF.

The chain recombines TRBV13 with TRBJ2-7, with D maybe TRBD1 (5 bases). Germline-derived CDR1 and CDR2 are PRHDT and FYEKMQ (reference sequence). Trimming cost V 4 bases and J 5 bases, with 15 bases left between them. CDR3 length: 14 residues. This CDR3 is CASSWGGGRNEQYF. The CDR3 coding sequence is TGTGCCAGCAGCTGGGGCGGTGGCCGGAACGAGCAGTACTTC.

The rearrangement links TRBV7-9 to TRBJ1-5, with 7 bases that match TRBD1. V shed 1 base, J shed 7 bases, and the junction held 4 bases outside the gene matches. The CDR3 is 14 amino acids. Germline CDR1 is SEHNR and CDR2 is FQNEAQ (reference sequence). Written as DNA, the CDR3 is TGTGCCAGCAGCTTAGAAGGGGGCAGACAGCCCCAGCATTTT. Protein product: CASSLEGGRQPQHF.

The sample holds one count of this clone. The rearrangement uses TRBV7-2 and TRBJ1-4, with D hard to call. CDR1 SGHTA and CDR2 FQGNSA come from the germline V gene. This CDR3 contains 14 residues. V dropped 1 base and J dropped 7 bases, with 10 bases sitting between them. This CDR3 is CASSLGVRGEKLFF. CDR3 sequence (DNA): TGTGCCAGCAGCTTAGGAGTCCGAGGTGAAAAACTGTTTTTT.

The V gene is TRBV2, the J gene TRBJ2-1, with 11 bases fitting TRBD2. This CDR3 spans 17 amino acids. J was trimmed by 10 bases and V by 2 bases; bases with no gene match: 13. Germline V lookup: CDR1 SNHLY, CDR2 FYNNEI. CDR3 in amino acids: CASSEWPSGRILGEQFF. CDR3 DNA: TGTGCCAGCAGTGAATGGCCTAGCGGGAGGATTCTAGGAGAGCAGTTCTTC.

The chain links TRBV6-5 to TRBJ2-7, with 8 positions matching TRBD1. This CDR3 comprises 15 residues. Germline V gives CDR1 MNHEY, CDR2 SVGAGI. Trimming removed 0 bases from V and 4 bases from J; junction bases left unmatched: 5. The CDR3 nucleotides read TGTGCCAGCAGTTACTCGCGGACAGGGTGGTACGAGCAGTACTTC. It encodes CASSYSRTGWYEQYF.

Only one count was recorded for this clone. J is TRBJ2-7 and V is TRBV28, with 7 positions matching TRBD2. This CDR3 comprises 17 residues. With 3 bases clipped from V and 0 bases from J, the junction kept 11 bases outside the gene matches. In germline, CDR1 is MDHEN, CDR2 SYDVKM. CDR3 nucleotides: TGTGCCAGCAGTTTGAGATTGCGGGAGATCAGCTCCTACGAGCAGTACTTC. This sequence encodes CASSLRLREISSYEQYF.

The chain joins TRBV7-9 to TRBJ2-1, with D tentatively TRBD2 (5 bases). The CDR3 is 15 residues long. Germline V gene lookup returns CDR1 SEHNR and CDR2 FQNEAQ (reference sequence). V was clipped by 5 bases and J by 5 bases, with 16 bases between them. This CDR3 is CASSATSSFDNEQFF. CDR3 DNA sequence: TGTGCCAGCAGCGCAACTAGTTCATTCGACAATGAGCAGTTCTTC.